The entry below gives a single T cell receptor (beta chain) sequence along with its context. The record originates from a study of blood T cell repertoires in COVID-19. As for the study in general: Acute-phase and convalescent COVID-19 samples originated in the United States, Italy and Spain. PBMCs, B-cell-depleted T cells, or T cells provided the cDNA or gDNA that made up the material.

V lost 7 bases, J lost 2 bases, and 6 bases stayed unmatched. The germline CDR1 and CDR2 sequences are LGHNT and FRNRAP. There are 14 residues in the CDR3. Assay: immunoSEQ multiplex PCR; the TCRdb copy retains only in-frame clones and omits some. The sample lists 140,000 or so clones, 75% to 90% seen once, with roughly 10% in the top ten. Sequencing used PBMCs or T cells enriched from blood (not recorded which). This sequence was found in a man aged 55 to 69 who had recovered from COVID-19. The chain uses TRBV12-5 and TRBJ2-7; 9 bases line up with TRBD2. The CDR3, as DNA: TGTGCTAGTGTCGCTAGCGGGGCGACCTACGAGCAGTACTTC. Its protein product is CASVASGATYEQYF.